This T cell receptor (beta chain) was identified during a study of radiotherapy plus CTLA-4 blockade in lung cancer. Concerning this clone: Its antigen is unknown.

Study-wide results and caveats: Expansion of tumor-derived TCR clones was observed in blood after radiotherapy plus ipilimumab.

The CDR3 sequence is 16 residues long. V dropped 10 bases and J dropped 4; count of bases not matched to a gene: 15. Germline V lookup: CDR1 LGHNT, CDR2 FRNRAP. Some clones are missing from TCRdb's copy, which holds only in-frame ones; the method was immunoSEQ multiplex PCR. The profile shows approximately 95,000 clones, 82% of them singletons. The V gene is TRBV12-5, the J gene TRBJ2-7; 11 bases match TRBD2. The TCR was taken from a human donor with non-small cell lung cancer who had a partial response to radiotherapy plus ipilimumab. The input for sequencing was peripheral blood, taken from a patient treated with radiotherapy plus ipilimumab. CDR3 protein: CATGTSGGDSSYEQYF. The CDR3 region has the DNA TGTGCTACCGGGACTAGCGGCGGAGATAGCTCATACGAGCAGTACTTC.